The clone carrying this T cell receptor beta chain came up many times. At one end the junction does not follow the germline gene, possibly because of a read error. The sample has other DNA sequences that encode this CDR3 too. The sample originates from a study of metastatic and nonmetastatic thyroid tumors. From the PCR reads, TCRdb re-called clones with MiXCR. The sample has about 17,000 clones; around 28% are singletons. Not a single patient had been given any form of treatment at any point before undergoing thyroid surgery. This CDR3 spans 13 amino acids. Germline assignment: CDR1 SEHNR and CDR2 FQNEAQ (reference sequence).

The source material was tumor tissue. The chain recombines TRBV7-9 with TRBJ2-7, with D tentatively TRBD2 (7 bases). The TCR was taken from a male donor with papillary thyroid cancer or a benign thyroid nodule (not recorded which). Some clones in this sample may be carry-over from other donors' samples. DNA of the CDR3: TGTGCCAGCAGCCCCATAGGGGGGGGGACCACGGGGTTC. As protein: CASSPIGGGTTGF.